The rows below give T cell receptor beta chains drawn from one sample of a study of response to subunit inactivated influenza vaccine. TCRdb re-called the RT-PCR reads through MiXCR, storing one row per CDR3 protein. Of 800,000 to 1,000,000 distinct CDR3 sequences listed, about 20% are singletons. This material consisted of PBMCs from blood, taken less than 6 days after vaccination. All receptors come from a man in his forties or fifties who received an inactivated influenza vaccine. CDR3s include the opening cysteine and the closing phenylalanine or tryptophan. A D gene is named only where the DNA matches it firmly. Size is stated for part of the rows, as once, few or many counts, or as a class when the clone is expanded.

v_call: TRBV4-2; j_call: TRBJ1-5; d_call: .; clone_size: .; cdr3_aa: CASSQDWGDHSNQPQHF; cdr3_nt: TGTGCCAGCAGCCAAGATTGGGGGGACCATAGCAATCAGCCCCAGCATTTT
v_call: TRBV6-2/TRBV6-3; j_call: TRBJ2-7; d_call: .; clone_size: .; cdr3_aa: CASSWTPGSEQYF; cdr3_nt: TGTGCCAGCAGTTGGACGCCTGGAAGCGAGCAGTACTTC
v_call: TRBV6-2/TRBV6-3; j_call: TRBJ2-7; d_call: .; clone_size: many; cdr3_aa: CASSNEVSYEQYF; cdr3_nt: TGTGCCAGCAGTAACGAGGTATCCTACGAGCAGTACTTC
v_call: TRBV20-1; j_call: TRBJ2-3; d_call: .; clone_size: .; cdr3_aa: CSARDPLATDTQYF; cdr3_nt: TGCAGTGCTAGAGATCCCCTGGCCACAGATACGCAGTATTTT
v_call: TRBV28; j_call: TRBJ2-5; d_call: .; clone_size: few; cdr3_aa: CASSSYQGFETQYF; cdr3_nt: TGTGCCAGCAGTTCGTATCAGGGGTTCGAGACCCAGTACTTC
v_call: TRBV29-1; j_call: TRBJ1-1; d_call: .; clone_size: many; cdr3_aa: CSAGPLWTEAFF; cdr3_nt: TGCAGCGCTGGCCCGTTGTGGACTGAAGCTTTCTTT
v_call: TRBV7-9; j_call: TRBJ2-2; d_call: .; clone_size: few; cdr3_aa: CASSLMDNTGELFF; cdr3_nt: TGTGCCAGCAGCTTAATGGACAACACCGGGGAGCTGTTTTTT
v_call: TRBV20-1; j_call: TRBJ2-7; d_call: .; clone_size: few; cdr3_aa: CSPRGGDGEQYF; cdr3_nt: TGCAGTCCCCGAGGTGGGGATGGGGAGCAGTACTTC
v_call: TRBV27; j_call: TRBJ2-7; d_call: TRBD1; clone_size: .; cdr3_aa: CATREQGASYEQYF; cdr3_nt: TGTGCCACTCGGGAACAGGGGGCCTCCTACGAGCAGTACTTC
v_call: TRBV11-3; j_call: TRBJ2-1; d_call: TRBD2; clone_size: .; cdr3_aa: CASGRSGRENEQFF; cdr3_nt: TGTGCCAGCGGCCGCAGCGGGAGGGAAAATGAGCAGTTCTTC
v_call: TRBV12-3/TRBV12-4; j_call: TRBJ2-4; d_call: .; clone_size: few; cdr3_aa: CASSLAGEAKNIQYF; cdr3_nt: TGTGCCAGCAGTTTAGCGGGGGAGGCCAAAAACATTCAGTACTTC
v_call: TRBV7-9; j_call: TRBJ2-1; d_call: .; clone_size: few; cdr3_aa: CASSLRAGYNEQFF; cdr3_nt: TGTGCCAGCAGCTTAAGAGCGGGTTACAATGAGCAGTTCTTC
v_call: TRBV6-5; j_call: TRBJ1-1; d_call: .; clone_size: .; cdr3_aa: CASRKRSTEASF; cdr3_nt: TGTGCCAGCAGGAAAAGGAGCACTGAAGCTTCCTTT
v_call: TRBV20-1; j_call: TRBJ2-1; d_call: TRBD1; clone_size: .; cdr3_aa: CSANRGRGEQFF; cdr3_nt: TGCAGTGCCAACAGGGGGCGCGGTGAGCAGTTCTTC
v_call: TRBV20-1; j_call: TRBJ2-5; d_call: .; clone_size: .; cdr3_aa: CSARAATQYF; cdr3_nt: TGCAGTGCTAGAGCAGCAACCCAGTACTTC
v_call: TRBV18; j_call: TRBJ2-7; d_call: .; clone_size: .; cdr3_aa: CASSPAVSYEQYF; cdr3_nt: TGTGCCAGCTCACCTGCAGTTTCCTACGAGCAGTACTTC
v_call: TRBV10-3; j_call: TRBJ2-7; d_call: TRBD2; clone_size: once; cdr3_aa: CAITRTSATYEQYF; cdr3_nt: TGTGCCATCACTCGGACTAGCGCTACCTACGAGCAGTACTTC
v_call: TRBV28; j_call: TRBJ2-7; d_call: TRBD2; clone_size: few; cdr3_aa: CASSFGRGGHPYEQYF; cdr3_nt: TGTGCCAGCAGTTTTGGTAGGGGAGGGCATCCCTACGAGCAGTACTTC
v_call: TRBV5-1; j_call: TRBJ2-3; d_call: TRBD2; clone_size: .; cdr3_aa: CASSLGTSGASTDTQYF; cdr3_nt: TGCGCCAGCAGCTTGGGGACTAGCGGGGCATCCACAGATACGCAGTATTTT
v_call: TRBV10-3; j_call: TRBJ2-3; d_call: TRBD2; clone_size: few; cdr3_aa: CGVAGAVTDTQYF; cdr3_nt: TGTGGGGTGGCGGGAGCGGTCACAGATACGCAGTATTTT
v_call: TRBV29-1; j_call: TRBJ1-1; d_call: .; clone_size: few; cdr3_aa: CSVTGQWNTEAFF; cdr3_nt: TGCAGCGTTACCGGACAGTGGAACACTGAAGCTTTCTTT
v_call: TRBV9; j_call: TRBJ2-4; d_call: .; clone_size: few; cdr3_aa: CASSVGRAKNIQYF; cdr3_nt: TGTGCCAGCAGCGTAGGCCGGGCCAAAAACATTCAGTACTTC
v_call: TRBV3-1; j_call: TRBJ2-7; d_call: TRBD1; clone_size: many; cdr3_aa: CASSLAGTAAYEQYF; cdr3_nt: TGTGCCAGCAGCCTTGCCGGGACAGCGGCCTACGAGCAGTACTTC
v_call: TRBV5-1; j_call: TRBJ2-3; d_call: .; clone_size: few; cdr3_aa: CASSLSYRTNTDTQYF; cdr3_nt: TGCGCCAGCAGCTTGAGTTACAGGACGAATACAGATACGCAGTATTTT
v_call: TRBV25-1; j_call: TRBJ2-1; d_call: .; clone_size: .; cdr3_aa: CASSESASLNEQFF; cdr3_nt: TGTGCCAGCAGTGAATCCGCGTCGCTGAATGAGCAGTTCTTC
v_call: TRBV19; j_call: TRBJ1-4; d_call: .; clone_size: .; cdr3_aa: CASSIWGSATNEKLFF; cdr3_nt: TGTGCCAGTAGTATCTGGGGTTCGGCGACTAATGAAAAACTGTTTTTT
v_call: TRBV12-3/TRBV12-4; j_call: TRBJ1-5; d_call: TRBD1; clone_size: many; cdr3_aa: CASSKGAGNQPQHF; cdr3_nt: TGTGCCAGCAGCAAGGGGGCTGGCAATCAGCCCCAGCATTTT
v_call: TRBV14; j_call: TRBJ2-4; d_call: .; clone_size: .; cdr3_aa: CASSRTSLAKNIQYF; cdr3_nt: TGTGCCAGCAGCCGAACCTCGCTTGCCAAAAACATTCAGTACTTC
v_call: TRBV3-1; j_call: TRBJ2-2; d_call: .; clone_size: .; cdr3_aa: CASSQGLSAGELFF; cdr3_nt: TGTGCCAGCAGCCAAGGATTATCGGCCGGGGAGCTGTTTTTT
v_call: TRBV5-1; j_call: TRBJ1-1; d_call: TRBD1; clone_size: few; cdr3_aa: CASSAGQGEGTEAFF; cdr3_nt: TGCGCCAGCAGCGCCGGACAGGGGGAGGGCACTGAAGCTTTCTTT
v_call: TRBV27; j_call: TRBJ1-1; d_call: TRBD1; clone_size: few; cdr3_aa: CASSSVQGVNTEAFF; cdr3_nt: TGTGCCAGCAGTTCCGTCCAGGGGGTGAACACTGAAGCTTTCTTT
v_call: TRBV5-1; j_call: TRBJ2-5; d_call: TRBD2; clone_size: .; cdr3_aa: CASSLSSGGALETQYF; cdr3_nt: TGCGCCAGCAGCTTGTCTAGCGGGGGGGCCTTGGAGACCCAGTACTTC
v_call: TRBV12-3/TRBV12-4; j_call: TRBJ2-2; d_call: TRBD1; clone_size: few; cdr3_aa: CASRQGRELFF; cdr3_nt: TGTGCCAGCAGACAGGGGAGGGAGCTGTTTTTT
v_call: TRBV20-1; j_call: TRBJ1-2; d_call: .; clone_size: .; cdr3_aa: CSARVSHPKRYGYTF; cdr3_nt: TGCAGTGCTAGAGTATCTCATCCGAAGAGGTATGGCTACACCTTC
v_call: TRBV12-3/TRBV12-4; j_call: TRBJ2-5; d_call: .; clone_size: few; cdr3_aa: CASRKLAETQYF; cdr3_nt: TGTGCCAGCAGAAAATTAGCAGAGACCCAGTACTTC
v_call: TRBV7-2; j_call: TRBJ2-5; d_call: TRBD1; clone_size: .; cdr3_aa: CASSWTGPQETQYF; cdr3_nt: TGTGCCAGCAGCTGGACAGGTCCCCAAGAGACCCAGTACTTC
v_call: TRBV5-5; j_call: TRBJ1-2; d_call: .; clone_size: .; cdr3_aa: CASSLDFGYTF; cdr3_nt: TGTGCCAGCAGCTTGGATTTTGGCTACACCTTC
v_call: TRBV24-1; j_call: TRBJ2-2; d_call: .; clone_size: .; cdr3_aa: CATSDPTDSTGELFF; cdr3_nt: TGTGCCACCAGTGACCCGACAGACTCCACCGGGGAGCTGTTTTTT
v_call: TRBV3-1; j_call: TRBJ1-5; d_call: .; clone_size: .; cdr3_aa: CASSQGASSNQPQHF; cdr3_nt: TGTGCCAGCAGCCAAGGGGCCAGCAGCAATCAGCCCCAGCATTTT
v_call: TRBV14; j_call: TRBJ2-3; d_call: TRBD2; clone_size: few; cdr3_aa: CASSQAGEGTQYF; cdr3_nt: TGTGCCAGCAGCCAAGCCGGGGAGGGTACGCAGTATTTT
v_call: TRBV3-1; j_call: TRBJ2-7; d_call: TRBD1; clone_size: .; cdr3_aa: CASSEIGTGKSEQYF; cdr3_nt: TGTGCCAGCAGCGAGATAGGGACAGGGAAGAGCGAGCAGTACTTC
v_call: TRBV11-2; j_call: TRBJ2-7; d_call: TRBD1; clone_size: .; cdr3_aa: CASSLGTGKSYEQYF; cdr3_nt: TGTGCCAGCAGCTTGGGGACAGGGAAATCCTACGAGCAGTACTTC
v_call: TRBV20-1; j_call: TRBJ2-2; d_call: .; clone_size: few; cdr3_aa: CSARSGFGELFF; cdr3_nt: TGCAGTGCTAGATCGGGATTCGGGGAGCTGTTTTTT
v_call: TRBV4-3; j_call: TRBJ2-2; d_call: TRBD2; clone_size: few; cdr3_aa: CASSQESPGLAGGTGELFF; cdr3_nt: TGCGCCAGCAGCCAAGAAAGTCCCGGACTAGCGGGGGGCACCGGGGAGCTGTTTTTT
v_call: TRBV11-2; j_call: TRBJ2-7; d_call: .; clone_size: few; cdr3_aa: CASSLEEGFSDEQYF; cdr3_nt: TGTGCCAGCAGCTTAGAAGAAGGGTTTTCCGACGAGCAGTACTTC
v_call: TRBV12-3/TRBV12-4; j_call: TRBJ2-1; d_call: .; clone_size: .; cdr3_aa: CASSLAGGQQFF; cdr3_nt: TGTGCCAGCAGTTTAGCCGGGGGACAGCAGTTCTTC
v_call: TRBV18; j_call: TRBJ1-2; d_call: .; clone_size: few; cdr3_aa: CASSPRTVGGNYGYTF; cdr3_nt: TGTGCCAGCTCACCGAGGACAGTCGGGGGAAACTATGGCTACACCTTC
v_call: TRBV6-5; j_call: TRBJ2-3; d_call: TRBD2; clone_size: few; cdr3_aa: CASSYWASGTDTQYF; cdr3_nt: TGTGCCAGCAGTTACTGGGCTAGCGGGACAGATACGCAGTATTTT
v_call: TRBV7-2; j_call: TRBJ2-3; d_call: .; clone_size: .; cdr3_aa: CASSPAGTKDTQYF; cdr3_nt: TGTGCCAGCAGCCCAGCGGGGACAAAAGATACGCAGTATTTT
v_call: TRBV29-1; j_call: TRBJ2-7; d_call: TRBD2; clone_size: .; cdr3_aa: CSVPTSGSAYEQYF; cdr3_nt: TGCAGCGTACCTACTAGCGGGAGCGCCTACGAGCAGTACTTC
v_call: TRBV5-1; j_call: TRBJ2-3; d_call: TRBD2; clone_size: .; cdr3_aa: CASSFPPQASGRTDTQYF; cdr3_nt: TGCGCCAGCAGCTTCCCGCCCCAGGCTAGCGGTCGCACAGATACGCAGTATTTT
v_call: TRBV6-1; j_call: TRBJ1-5; d_call: TRBD1; clone_size: few; cdr3_aa: CASIGTVNQPQHF; cdr3_nt: TGTGCCAGCATTGGGACAGTCAATCAGCCCCAGCATTTT
v_call: TRBV28; j_call: TRBJ1-2; d_call: .; clone_size: .; cdr3_aa: CASRSGEPYGYTF; cdr3_nt: TGTGCCAGCCGCTCAGGGGAACCCTATGGCTACACCTTC
v_call: TRBV7-9; j_call: TRBJ2-3; d_call: TRBD2; clone_size: few; cdr3_aa: CASSDMSGGYTDTQYF; cdr3_nt: TGTGCCAGCAGCGACATGTCGGGGGGTTACACAGATACGCAGTATTTT
v_call: TRBV29-1; j_call: TRBJ2-7; d_call: .; clone_size: .; cdr3_aa: CSVVSASYEQYF; cdr3_nt: TGCAGCGTTGTATCGGCCTCCTACGAGCAGTACTTC
v_call: TRBV20-1; j_call: TRBJ1-5; d_call: .; clone_size: .; cdr3_aa: CRKRWTSNQPQHF; cdr3_nt: TGCAGGAAACGCTGGACTAGCAATCAGCCCCAGCATTTT
v_call: TRBV24-1; j_call: TRBJ2-3; d_call: TRBD1; clone_size: .; cdr3_aa: CATSDPPTGGRTDTQYF; cdr3_nt: TGTGCCACCAGTGATCCTCCGACAGGGGGCCGAACAGATACGCAGTATTTT
v_call: TRBV27; j_call: TRBJ1-1; d_call: TRBD1; clone_size: .; cdr3_aa: CASKPHTGTGNTEAFF; cdr3_nt: TGTGCCAGCAAACCCCATACCGGGACAGGGAACACTGAAGCTTTCTTT